This T cell receptor (beta chain) was obtained from a study of cytomegalovirus exposure and HLA in healthy donors. Overall study: Early released data had tens of millions of unique TCRs, all coming from HLA-typed donors. Study-wide points: Serostatus for CMV was the only available immune exposure information. In a later analysis, TCR beta V- and J-gene trimming was associated with a missense DCLRE1C variant. TRBV6-2, TRBV6-3 and some other V segments were unresolvable in 87-base-pair reads.

Both 60 Vbeta primers and 13 Jbeta primers went into the PCR. TCRdb's copy holds only in-frame clones and misses some; the assay was immunoSEQ multiplex PCR. This table has over 150,000 clones, approximately 75% appearing once. The CDR3 is 17 residues long. CDR1 is MNHEY, CDR2 SMNVEV, per germline (reference sequence). Comments on this clone: Its antigen is undetermined. The germline gene is not matched at one end of the junction; a read error may be the cause.

The sequence derives from a man in his late teens or twenties in good health and CMV-seronegative. This chain connects TRBV27 to TRBJ2-4; 15 bases line up with TRBD2. Sequenced: PBMCs. The CDR3 nucleotides are TGTGCCAGCAGTTGGACTAGCGGGGGGGGAGCCAAAAACAGTCAGTACTTC. Translating it yields CASSWTSGGGAKNSQYF.